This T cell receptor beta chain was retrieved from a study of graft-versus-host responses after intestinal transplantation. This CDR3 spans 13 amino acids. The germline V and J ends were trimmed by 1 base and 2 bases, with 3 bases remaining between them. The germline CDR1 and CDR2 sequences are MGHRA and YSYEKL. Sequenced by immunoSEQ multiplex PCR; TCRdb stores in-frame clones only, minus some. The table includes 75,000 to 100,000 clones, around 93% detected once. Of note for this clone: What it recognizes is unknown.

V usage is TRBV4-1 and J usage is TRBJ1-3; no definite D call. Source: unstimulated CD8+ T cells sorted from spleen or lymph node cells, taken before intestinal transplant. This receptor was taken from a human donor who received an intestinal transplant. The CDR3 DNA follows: TGCGCCAGCAGCCAAGTAACTGGAAACACCATATATTTT. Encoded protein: CASSQVTGNTIYF.